The 7 T cell receptor beta chains listed next were all sequenced from one sample in a study of OX40 agonist ivuxolimab in advanced cancers. Data came from immunoSEQ multiplex PCR; TCRdb stores just in-frame clones and leaves some out. The table has 35,000 to 40,000 clones, over 80% seen once. Source: CD4+ or CD8+ T cells sorted from blood, taken in a trial of the OX40 agonist ivuxolimab. Source of these receptors: an adult with an advanced solid tumor such as melanoma, head and neck, liver or kidney cancer.

V is TRBV5-1 and J is TRBJ2-7; D perhaps matches TRBD2 (5 bases). Trimming left V 4 bases short and J 2 bases short, with 16 bases between. The germline CDR1 and CDR2 sequences are SGHRS and YFSETQ. The CDR3 contains 15 residues. In nucleotides, the CDR3 is TGCGCCAGCAGCCCGGGAAGAGGCAGCACCTACGAGCAGTACTTC. Translated: CASSPGRGSTYEQYF.

The table lists this clone with a few counts. The sample has other DNA sequences that encode this CDR3 too. The chain uses TRBV19 and TRBJ1-4, with 8 bases aligning to TRBD1. Germline V CDR1 and CDR2: LNHDA, SQIVND (reference sequence). The J segment lost 5 bases and the V segment lost 3 bases, leaving 2 bases of the junction unmatched. The CDR3 loop spans 14 amino acids. The CDR3 DNA sequence: TGTGCCAGTAGTATGCGACAGGGGAATGAAAAACTGTTTTTT. Its translation is CASSMRQGNEKLFF.

This clone was observed a few times. V is TRBV10-3 and J is TRBJ1-5, with D unresolved. Trimming removed 0 bases from V and 5 bases from J, with 8 bases in between. The germline V gene has CDR1 ENHRY and CDR2 SYGVKD. This CDR3 comprises 14 residues. CDR3 nucleotide sequence: TGTGCCATCAGTGAGTCGACGACCGATCAGCCCCAGCATTTT. It translates to CAISESTTDQPQHF.

This sequence joins TRBV6-5 and TRBJ2-2, with 7 bases identical to TRBD2. The CDR3 sequence is 13 residues long. Germline CDR1 reads MNHEY; CDR2 reads SVGAGI. V lost 5 bases, J lost 8 bases, and 5 bases stayed unmatched. The CDR3 region is CASSMGEGGELFF. CDR3 sequence (DNA): TGTGCCAGCAGTATGGGGGAGGGGGGGGAGCTGTTTTTT.

The chain carries TRBV10-3 and TRBJ2-1; 9 nucleotides match TRBD2. J lost 8 bases, V lost 3 bases, and 8 bases had no gene match. Looked up from germline, CDR1 is ENHRY and CDR2 is SYGVKD. The CDR3 runs 15 residues. CDR3 sequence (DNA): TGTGCCATCAGTGACGGCGGGAGGGCCATAGATGAGCAGTTCTTC. Its protein is CAISDGGRAIDEQFF.

This chain connects TRBV28 to TRBJ1-4; D unclear. V gave up 5 bases and J gave up 3 bases, with 10 bases separating them. Germline lookup yields CDR1 MDHEN and CDR2 SYDVKM. The CDR3 has 14 residues. The CDR3 DNA reads as TGTGCCAGCAGTGTCGGGCCGGCTAATGAAAAACTGTTTTTT. Amino acid sequence: CASSVGPANEKLFF.

The chain employs TRBV27 and TRBJ1-1; no definite D call. The CDR3 totals 14 residues. V dropped 2 bases and J dropped 4 bases, with 11 bases sitting between them. Germline V gene sequence: CDR1 MNHEY, CDR2 SMNVEV (reference sequence). DNA for the CDR3: TGTGCCAGCAGTTTAGGACCAGGCATCACTGAAGCTTTCTTT. As protein: CASSLGPGITEAFF.